The T cell receptor (beta chain) described here comes from a study of T cell repertoires and HLA-DP antigens. About the study: Transduced HeLa cells presented HLA-DP to CD4+ T cells.

V shed 5 bases and J 3 bases; nucleotides not matched to a gene: 5. Germline V gene data show CDR1 as MDHEN and CDR2 as SYDVKM. The CDR3 covers 16 residues. With regard to this clone: Antigen specificity is unknown.

Study observations and caveats: Against both alloantigens, CD137+ clonality was similar, around 0.36.

The primer mix covered 54 TRBV segments and 13 TRBJ segments. Measured with immunoSEQ multiplex PCR; TCRdb has only the in-frame clones, and not every one. The table shows roughly 120,000 clones, with around 93% occurring only once. The sequenced material came from CD4+ T cells from PBMCs. The V call is TRBV28, the J call TRBJ2-5; 14 positions match TRBD2. This clonotype originated in a woman younger than 30 in good health and CMV-seronegative. CDR3 nucleotide sequence: TGTGCCAGCAGTGCCGGACTAGCGGGAGGTGAAGAGACCCAGTACTTC. Its translation is CASSAGLAGGEETQYF.